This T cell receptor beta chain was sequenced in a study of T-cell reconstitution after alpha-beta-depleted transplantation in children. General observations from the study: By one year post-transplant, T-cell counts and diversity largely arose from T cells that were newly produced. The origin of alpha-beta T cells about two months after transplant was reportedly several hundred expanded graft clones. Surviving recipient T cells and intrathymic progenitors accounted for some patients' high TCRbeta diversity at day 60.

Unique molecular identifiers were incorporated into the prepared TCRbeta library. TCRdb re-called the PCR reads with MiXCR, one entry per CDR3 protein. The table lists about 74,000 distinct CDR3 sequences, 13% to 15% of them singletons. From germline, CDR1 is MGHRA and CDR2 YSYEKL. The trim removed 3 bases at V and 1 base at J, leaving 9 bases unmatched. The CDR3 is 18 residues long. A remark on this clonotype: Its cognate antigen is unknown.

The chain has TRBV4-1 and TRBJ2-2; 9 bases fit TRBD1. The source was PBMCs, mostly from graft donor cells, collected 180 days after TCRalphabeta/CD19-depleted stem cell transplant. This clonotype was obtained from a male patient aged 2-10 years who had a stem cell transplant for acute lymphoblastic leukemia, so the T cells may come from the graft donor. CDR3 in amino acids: CASSHPGTGKGNTGELFF. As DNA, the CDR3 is TGCGCCAGCAGCCACCCCGGGACAGGGAAGGGGAACACCGGGGAGCTGTTTTTT.